The next 18 T cell receptor beta chains were all read from a single sample in a study of cytomegalovirus exposure and HLA in healthy donors. Primers: 60 Vbeta forward and 13 Jbeta reverse. Sequencing was performed with immunoSEQ multiplex PCR; in TCRdb, only in-frame clones are kept and a portion is missing. The data include roughly 40,000 clones; the top ten clones carry 3% to 4.5%. Input material: PBMCs. Every receptor here comes from a male donor in good health and CMV-seronegative.

V usage is TRBV5-8 and J usage is TRBJ2-1; tentative D call: TRBD2 (6 bases). Trimming removed 0 bases at V and 9 bases at J, with 7 bases between. The germline V gene has CDR1 SGHTS and CDR2 YDEGEE. This CDR3 contains 12 residues. The CDR3 region is CASSLVGGEQFF. The CDR3 bases are TGTGCCAGCAGCTTGGTGGGAGGTGAGCAGTTCTTC.

The chain employs TRBV18 and TRBJ2-3, with D unclear. There are 15 residues in the CDR3. Deletions cut 3 bases from V and 0 bases from J, with 10 bases between. The V gene's germline CDR1 is KGHSH and CDR2 LQKENI. In nucleotides, the CDR3 is TGTGCCAGCTCACCCCTAACCCGGAGCACAGATACGCAGTATTTT. Translating it yields CASSPLTRSTDTQYF.

The chain couples TRBV4-1 to TRBJ1-6; the D gene is possibly TRBD1 (6 bases). Per germline, CDR1 MGHRA and CDR2 YSYEKL. Trimming took 4 bases from V and 7 from J, leaving 11 bases between them. The CDR3 consists of 14 residues. In DNA form, the CDR3 reads TGCGCCAGCAGCCGCACAGGGCTGAATTCACCCCTCCACTTT. It specifies CASSRTGLNSPLHF.

The chain links TRBV19 to TRBJ1-4; no definite D call. V was pared by 3 bases and J by 5 bases, with 13 bases between. CDR1 is LNHDA and CDR2 is SQIVND in the germline V gene (reference sequence). This CDR3 is 15 amino acids long. CDR3 sequence (DNA): TGTGCCAGTAGTATTGACGGGCCGGGGAATGAAAAACTGTTTTTT. Protein product: CASSIDGPGNEKLFF. The full variable domain, rest sourced from reference TRBV19 and TRBJ1-4, is DGGITQSPKYLFRKEGQNVTLSCEQNLNHDAMYWYRQDPGQGLRLIYYSQIVNDFQKGDIAEGYSVSREKKESFPLTVTSAQKNPTAFYLCASSIDGPGNEKLFFGSGTQLSVL.

The rearrangement links TRBV7-3 to TRBJ1-1, with D possibly TRBD1 on 5 matching bases. The length of the CDR3 is 13 residues. Germline V gives CDR1 SGHTA, CDR2 FQGTGA. V was pared by 5 bases and J by 2 bases, with 9 bases between. CDR3 sequence: CASSITGNTEAFF. Written as DNA, the CDR3 is TGTGCCAGCAGCATCACAGGTAACACTGAAGCTTTCTTT. The variable domain in full, with the rest retrieved from reference TRBV7-3 and TRBJ1-1, is GAGVSQTPSNKVTEKGKYVELRCDPISGHTALYWYRQSLGQGPEFLIYFQGTGAADDSGLPNDRFFAVRPEGSVSTLKIQRTERGDSAVYLCASSITGNTEAFFGQGTRLTVV.

This chain connects TRBV28 to TRBJ1-5; 9 nucleotides line up with TRBD1. The CDR3 is 15 residues long. V trimming: 6 bases; J trimming: 7 bases; junction bases outside the gene matches: 10. CDR1 and CDR2 from the germline V gene are MDHEN and SYDVKM. The CDR3: CASRRDTGGWQPQHF. The DNA of the CDR3 is TGTGCCAGCAGACGTGACACAGGGGGCTGGCAGCCCCAGCATTTT.

V usage is TRBV20-1 and J usage is TRBJ2-1; D uncertain. With 3 bases removed from V and 4 bases from J, the gap between germline ends came to 4 bases. The CDR3 loop spans 11 amino acids. The germline V gene has CDR1 DFQATT and CDR2 SNEGSKA (reference sequence). The DNA for the CDR3 is TGCAGTGCTAGTCGTTACAATGAGCAGTTCTTC. Protein sequence: CSASRYNEQFF.

This chain joins TRBV6-5 and TRBJ1-1, with D perhaps matching TRBD1 (6 bases). Deletions cut 4 bases from V and 2 bases from J, with 14 bases between. CDR3 length: 15 amino acids. Germline CDR1 MNHEY, CDR2 SVGAGI. The CDR3 sequence is CASSFDRTENTEAFF. The CDR3 coding sequence is TGTGCCAGCAGTTTCGACAGGACCGAAAACACTGAAGCTTTCTTT.

V gene TRBV6-4 combines with J gene TRBJ1-1; D is unresolved. Germline CDR1 is MRHNA and CDR2 is SNTAGT. There are 13 residues in the CDR3. The V end lost 9 bases, the J end lost 1 base, and 12 bases lay between the germline ends. The CDR3 is CARRRRRNTEAFF. CDR3 nucleotides: TGTGCCAGGCGGCGGAGGAGGAACACTGAAGCTTTCTTT.

V usage is TRBV7-9 and J usage is TRBJ1-4; D is possibly TRBD1 (5 bases). In germline, CDR1 is SEHNR, CDR2 FQNEAQ (reference sequence). Trimming stripped 2 bases from V and 3 bases from J, with 10 bases between. The CDR3 runs to 15 residues. The CDR3 protein is CASSLLGAANEKLFF. CDR3 nucleotide sequence: TGTGCCAGCAGCTTACTTGGGGCGGCTAATGAAAAACTGTTTTTT.

The chain is built from TRBV13 and TRBJ2-3; D is perhaps TRBD2 (6 bases). This CDR3 has 17 amino acids. Trimming took 4 bases from V and 4 from J, leaving 21 bases between them. Germline V gene lookup returns CDR1 PRHDT and CDR2 FYEKMQ (reference sequence). CDR3 region: CASSSPIAALGADTQYF. The DNA of the CDR3 is TGTGCCAGCAGCTCGCCGATAGCGGCCCTGGGGGCAGATACGCAGTATTTT.

The V call is TRBV15, the J call TRBJ2-7; 8 bases are shared with TRBD1. V shed 2 bases, J shed 4 bases, and the junction held 4 bases outside the gene matches. The CDR3 totals 14 residues. CDR1 and CDR2 (germline): LNHNV, YYDKDF (reference sequence). CDR3 coding DNA: TGTGCCACCAGCAGACAGGACAGGGTTTACGAGCAGTACTTC. Translation gives CATSRQDRVYEQYF.

This sequence joins TRBV6-4 and TRBJ1-2; D remains ambiguous. This CDR3 spans 15 amino acids. Germline CDR1 reads MRHNA; CDR2 reads SNTAGT. V was clipped by 10 bases and J by 0 bases, with 18 bases between them. The CDR3 here is CATTLEAGSNYGYTF. The CDR3 coding sequence is TGTGCCACCACTCTCGAGGCCGGTTCTAACTATGGCTACACCTTC.

This sequence joins TRBV6-5 and TRBJ1-5, with a possible D match to TRBD1 (5 bases). The CDR3 spans 14 residues. CDR1 and CDR2 from the germline V gene are MNHEY and SVGAGI. Trimming pared 5 bases from V and 7 bases from J, leaving 15 bases between. The CDR3 reads CASSIQEGVQPQHF. The CDR3 region has the DNA TGTGCCAGCAGTATCCAGGAAGGGGTGCAGCCCCAGCATTTT.

The V gene is TRBV29-1, the J gene TRBJ1-2; 11 positions match TRBD1. The ends lost 6 bases at V and 6 bases at J; junction bases unmatched: 0. This CDR3 comprises 11 residues. Germline lookup yields CDR1 SQVTM and CDR2 ANQGSEA. In DNA form, the CDR3 reads TGCAGCGTGGGACAGGGGGATGGCTACACCTTC. Protein product: CSVGQGDGYTF.

This rearrangement joins TRBV7-9 to TRBJ2-7; possibly TRBD2 for D (5 bases). CDR3 length: 14 amino acids. Germline-derived CDR1 and CDR2 are SEHNR and FQNEAQ (reference sequence). Trimming took 5 bases from V and 7 from J, leaving 18 bases between them. CDR3 DNA sequence: TGTGCCAGCAGCCTCTCTAAGGGAGCGGAAGAGCAGTACTTC. This translates into CASSLSKGAEEQYF.

The CDR3 sequence is CASSQAVPHYEQYF. In DNA form, the CDR3 reads TGTGCCAGCAGCCAAGCTGTGCCTCACTACGAGCAGTACTTC. The chain links TRBV14 to TRBJ2-5; no clear D gene. TRBJ2-7 matches the DNA end more closely, so the J call is doubtful. The CDR3 covers 14 residues. Per germline, CDR1 SGHDN and CDR2 FVKESK.

The V and J genes are TRBV5-6 and TRBJ1-1, with a weak D call TRBD1 (6 bases). The CDR3 is 16 amino acids. Trimming cost V 1 base and J 3 bases, with 16 bases left between them. The germline gives CDR1 SGHDT, CDR2 YYEEEE. CDR3 region: CASSLLRAGAYTEAFF. In DNA, the CDR3 is TGTGCCAGCAGCTTGTTAAGGGCAGGGGCCTACACTGAAGCTTTCTTT. The full variable domain, its missing parts supplied by reference TRBV5-6 and TRBJ1-1, is DAGVTQSPTHLIKTRGQQVTLRCSPKSGHDTVSWYQQALGQGPQFIFQYYEEEERQRGNFPDRFSGHQFPNYSSELNVNALLLGDSALYLCASSLLRAGAYTEAFFGQGTRLTVV.